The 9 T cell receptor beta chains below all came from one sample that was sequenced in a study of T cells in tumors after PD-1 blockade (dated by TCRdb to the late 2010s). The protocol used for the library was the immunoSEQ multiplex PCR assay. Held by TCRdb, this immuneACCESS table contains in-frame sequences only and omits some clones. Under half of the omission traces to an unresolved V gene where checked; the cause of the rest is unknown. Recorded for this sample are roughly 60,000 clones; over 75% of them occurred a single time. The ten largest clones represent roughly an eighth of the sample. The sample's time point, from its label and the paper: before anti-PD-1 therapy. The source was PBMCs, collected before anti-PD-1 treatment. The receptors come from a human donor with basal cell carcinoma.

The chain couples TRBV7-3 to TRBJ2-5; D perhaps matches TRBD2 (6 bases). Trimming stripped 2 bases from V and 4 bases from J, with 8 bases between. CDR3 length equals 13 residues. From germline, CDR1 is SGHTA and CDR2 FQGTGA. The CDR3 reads CASSLVGGETQYF. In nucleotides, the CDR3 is TGTGCCAGCAGCTTAGTGGGAGGAGAGACCCAGTACTTC.

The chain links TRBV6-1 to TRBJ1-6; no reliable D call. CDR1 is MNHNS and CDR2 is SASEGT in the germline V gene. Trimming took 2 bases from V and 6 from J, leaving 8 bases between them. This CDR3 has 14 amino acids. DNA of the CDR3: TGTGCCAGCAGTGAACGAGGGCGTAATTCACCCCTCCACTTT. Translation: CASSERGRNSPLHF.

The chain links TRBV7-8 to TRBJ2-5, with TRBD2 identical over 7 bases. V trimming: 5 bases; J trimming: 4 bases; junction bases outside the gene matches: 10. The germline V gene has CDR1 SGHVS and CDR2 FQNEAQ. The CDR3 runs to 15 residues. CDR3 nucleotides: TGTGCCAGCAGCCACCTGCGGGGGAGGACAGAGACCCAGTACTTC. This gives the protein CASSHLRGRTETQYF.

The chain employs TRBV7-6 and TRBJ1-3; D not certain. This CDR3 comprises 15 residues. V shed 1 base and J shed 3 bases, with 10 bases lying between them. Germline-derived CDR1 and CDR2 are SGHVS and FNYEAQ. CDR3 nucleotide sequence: TGTGCCAGCAGCTTAGGACGTCAGCTTGGAAACACCATATATTTT. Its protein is CASSLGRQLGNTIYF.

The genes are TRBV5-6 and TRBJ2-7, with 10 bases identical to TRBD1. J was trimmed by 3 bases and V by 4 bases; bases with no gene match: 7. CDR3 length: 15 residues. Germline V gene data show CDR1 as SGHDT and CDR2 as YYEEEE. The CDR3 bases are TGTGCCAGCAGCAACACCGGGACAGGGGTCTACGAGCAGTACTTC. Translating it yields CASSNTGTGVYEQYF.

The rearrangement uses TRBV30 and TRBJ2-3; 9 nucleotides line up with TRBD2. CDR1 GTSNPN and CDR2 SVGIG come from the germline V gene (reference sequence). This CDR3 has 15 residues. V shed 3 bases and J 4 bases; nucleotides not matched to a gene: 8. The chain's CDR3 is CAWSRAGGHADTQYF. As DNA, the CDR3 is TGTGCCTGGAGCAGGGCGGGGGGGCACGCAGATACGCAGTATTTT.

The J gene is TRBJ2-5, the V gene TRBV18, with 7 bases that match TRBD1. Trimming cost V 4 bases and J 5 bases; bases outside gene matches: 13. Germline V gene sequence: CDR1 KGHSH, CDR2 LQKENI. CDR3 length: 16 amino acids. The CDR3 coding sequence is TGTGCCAGCTCACAACCCTGGAAGGGGGCGGAGGAGACCCAGTACTTC. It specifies CASSQPWKGAEETQYF.

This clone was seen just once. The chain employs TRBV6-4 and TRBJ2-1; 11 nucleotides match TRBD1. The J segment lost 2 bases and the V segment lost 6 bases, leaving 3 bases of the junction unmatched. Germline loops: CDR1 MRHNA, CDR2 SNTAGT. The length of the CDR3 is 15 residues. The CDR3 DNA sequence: TGTGCCAGCAGCGAGGGACAGGGGGCCTACAATGAGCAGTTCTTC. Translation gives CASSEGQGAYNEQFF.

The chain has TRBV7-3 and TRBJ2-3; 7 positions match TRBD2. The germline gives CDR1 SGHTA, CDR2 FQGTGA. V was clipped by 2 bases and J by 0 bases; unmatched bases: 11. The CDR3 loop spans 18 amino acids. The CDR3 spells CASSLGEGSGLSTDTQYF. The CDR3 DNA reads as TGTGCCAGCAGCTTAGGAGAAGGTAGCGGGCTTAGCACAGATACGCAGTATTTT. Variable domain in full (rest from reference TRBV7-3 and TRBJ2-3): GAGVSQTPSNKVTEKGKYVELRCDPISGHTALYWYRQSLGQGPEFLIYFQGTGAADDSGLPNDRFFAVRPEGSVSTLKIQRTERGDSAVYLCASSLGEGSGLSTDTQYFGPGTRLTVL.